These 27 T cell receptor beta chains originate from one sample sequenced in a study of T cell changes during pregnancy in multiple sclerosis. Produced via immunoSEQ multiplex PCR; TCRdb's table is partial and in-frame only. The sample holds 80,000 or so clones, around 92% seen once. Sequences were derived from peripheral blood, sampled before pregnancy. These receptors originate from a female donor with multiple sclerosis, enrolled in a pregnancy study.

V gene TRBV5-6 combines with J gene TRBJ1-2; 9 bases agree with TRBD1. Germline CDR1 SGHDT, CDR2 YYEEEE. Trimming cost V 3 bases and J 8 bases; bases outside gene matches: 5. The CDR3 loop spans 13 amino acids. The CDR3 bases are TGTGCCAGCAGCTCCGACAGGGGGGAAGGCTACACCTTC. This encodes CASSSDRGEGYTF.

The chain carries TRBV6-5 and TRBJ1-1, with 7 nucleotides matching TRBD1. J was trimmed by 1 base and V by 6 bases; bases with no gene match: 8. Looked up from germline, CDR1 is MNHEY and CDR2 is SVGAGI. This CDR3 spans 15 amino acids. The CDR3 DNA sequence: TGTGCCAGCAGCAAAGACAGGGCCGGGAACACTGAAGCTTTCTTT. Translation: CASSKDRAGNTEAFF.

This chain links TRBV19 with TRBJ1-2; 8 bases map to TRBD1. CDR3 length equals 15 residues. Germline assignment: CDR1 LNHDA and CDR2 SQIVND (reference sequence). Losses at the gene ends were 5 bases for V and 3 bases for J; bases not matched to a gene: 8. The CDR3 DNA follows: TGTGCCAGTAGTCGCCGAACAGGGGGGGACTATGGCTACACCTTC. The encoded protein is CASSRRTGGDYGYTF.

The genes are TRBV11-2 and TRBJ2-3; 7 bases match TRBD1. In germline, CDR1 is SGHAT, CDR2 FQNNGV. The CDR3 spans 14 residues. The ends lost 5 bases at V and 0 bases at J; junction bases unmatched: 2. The CDR3: CASSLTGSTDTQYF. The CDR3 DNA reads as TGTGCCAGCAGCCTGACAGGGAGCACAGATACGCAGTATTTT.

V is TRBV7-9 and J is TRBJ2-3; D possibly corresponds to TRBD1 (6 bases). This CDR3 has 16 amino acids. V lost 5 bases and J 0 bases, leaving 15 bases between the germline ends. CDR1 and CDR2 from the germline V gene are SEHNR and FQNEAQ (reference sequence). The CDR3 sequence: CASSIGRGTSTDTQYF. The DNA for the CDR3 is TGTGCCAGCAGCATAGGTAGGGGGACAAGCACAGATACGCAGTATTTT.

The chain uses TRBV18 and TRBJ1-5; D is unresolved. Germline-derived CDR1 and CDR2 are KGHSH and LQKENI. The CDR3 loop spans 16 amino acids. V lost 0 bases, J lost 6 bases, and 15 bases lay in between. The CDR3 region is CASSPPGRGIGQPQHF. DNA of the CDR3: TGTGCCAGCTCACCACCGGGCAGAGGGATAGGTCAGCCCCAGCATTTT.

The sample holds one count of this clone. J is TRBJ1-4 and V is TRBV6-5, with D perhaps TRBD1 (6 bases). CDR3 length: 15 amino acids. Germline CDR1 and CDR2: MNHEY and SVGAGI. Trimming took off 0 bases at V and 8 bases at J, with 13 bases between the two ends. The CDR3 loop reads CASSYSNREREKLFF. DNA of the CDR3: TGTGCCAGCAGTTACTCCAACAGGGAACGAGAAAAACTGTTTTTT.

This clone has a single count. V usage is TRBV19 and J usage is TRBJ1-2; D is undetermined. The V end was cut by 3 bases, the J end by 2 bases, with 7 bases between. The CDR3 contains 13 residues. Per germline, CDR1 LNHDA and CDR2 SQIVND (reference sequence). The chain's CDR3 is CASSIDKNYGYTF. The CDR3 DNA follows: TGTGCCAGTAGTATCGACAAAAACTATGGCTACACCTTC.

The CDR3 protein is CARSLSGRWDPRYGYTF. The CDR3 coding sequence is TGTGCCAGAAGCTTGAGCGGTAGATGGGATCCTCGGTATGGCTACACCTTC. The chain combines TRBV5-3 with TRBJ1-2; D is ambiguous. TRBV5-3 is identified as an open reading frame with a role that is uncertain. This CDR3 region has 17 residues. Trimming took 1 base from V and 5 from J, leaving 21 bases between them.

This clone turned up a few times. V is TRBV29-1 and J is TRBJ1-1; 8 nucleotides align to TRBD1. V trimming: 4 bases; J trimming: 5 bases; junction bases outside the gene matches: 6. Germline V gives CDR1 SQVTM, CDR2 ANQGSEA. The CDR3 runs 13 residues. The CDR3 spells CSVVPGGYTEAFF. As DNA, the CDR3 is TGCAGCGTTGTGCCAGGGGGCTATACTGAAGCTTTCTTT. Filled out from reference TRBV29-1 and TRBJ1-1, the complete variable domain reads SAVISQKPSRDICQRGTSLTIQCQVDSQVTMMFWYRQQPGQSLTLIATANQGSEATYESGFVIDKFPISRPNLTFSTLTVSNMSPEDSSIYLCSVVPGGYTEAFFGQGTRLTVV.

The rearrangement links TRBV6-4 to TRBJ1-6, with D unresolved. Germline V gene sequence: CDR1 MRHNA, CDR2 SNTAGT. The CDR3 contains 15 residues. Trimming took off 6 bases at V and 3 bases at J, with 12 bases between the two ends. CDR3 loop: CASRDDNFYNSPLHF. The CDR3 bases are TGTGCCAGCAGAGATGATAACTTCTATAATTCACCCCTCCACTTT.

This clone was counted between two and nine times. V is TRBV18 and J is TRBJ2-2, with 8 bases matching TRBD2. CDR1 KGHSH and CDR2 LQKENI come from the germline V gene. Losses at the gene ends were 3 bases for V and 6 bases for J; bases not matched to a gene: 9. The CDR3 is 16 residues long. CDR3 sequence (DNA): TGTGCCAGCTCACCGGAACTAGCGGATCTGGCCGGGGAGCTGTTTTTT. Protein product: CASSPELADLAGELFF.

The J gene is TRBJ2-1, the V gene TRBV6-1; D call uncertain. V was pared by 3 bases and J by 0 bases, with 12 bases between. Per germline, CDR1 MNHNS and CDR2 SASEGT. The CDR3 covers 16 residues. CDR3 amino acids: CASSDRFGSSYNEQFF. CDR3 nucleotide sequence: TGTGCCAGCAGTGATCGTTTCGGTAGCTCCTACAATGAGCAGTTCTTC.

The V gene is TRBV6-1, the J gene TRBJ1-5; TRBD1 is a possible D gene (5 bases). This CDR3 has 15 amino acids. Trimming shortened V by 0 bases and J by 4 bases, and 10 bases separated the two germline ends. Germline lookup yields CDR1 MNHNS and CDR2 SASEGT. CDR3 residues: CASSEAGGGNQPQHF. As DNA, the CDR3 is TGTGCCAGCAGTGAAGCTGGCGGGGGTAATCAGCCCCAGCATTTT.

The chain uses TRBV29-1 and TRBJ2-7; 9 bases line up with TRBD1. Per the germline V gene, CDR1 is SQVTM and CDR2 is ANQGSEA. The J segment lost 6 bases and the V segment lost 2 bases, leaving 14 bases of the junction unmatched. The CDR3 length is 16 residues. The CDR3 nucleotides are TGCAGCGTTGAAAGTCGTTCCGGACAGGGGCTTATCGAGCAGTACTTC. Encoded protein: CSVESRSGQGLIEQYF.

The V call is TRBV7-2, the J call TRBJ2-7, with TRBD1 matching 10 bases. Germline lookup yields CDR1 SGHTA and CDR2 FQGNSA. V dropped 2 bases and J dropped 6; count of bases not matched to a gene: 4. This CDR3 has 14 amino acids. CDR3 loop: CASSLWDRGGEQYF. DNA of the CDR3: TGTGCCAGCAGCTTATGGGACAGGGGAGGCGAGCAGTACTTC.

The chain joins TRBV23-1 to TRBJ1-3; D is uncertain. TRBV23-1 is filed as an ORF, its function uncertain. This CDR3 region has 16 residues. The ends were cut back, 6 bases at V and 0 bases at J, with 15 bases in the middle. In DNA, the CDR3 is TGCGCCAGCAGAACCGGGAACTCCAGCTCTGGAAACACCATATATTTT. Translated, it gives CASRTGNSSSGNTIYF.

J is TRBJ1-1 and V is TRBV5-1; the match to TRBD1 covers 12 bases. CDR3 length: 20 residues. Germline V gives CDR1 SGHRS, CDR2 YFSETQ. Germline trimming cut 0 bases from V and 3 bases from J; bases unmatched to any gene: 15. The CDR3 bases are TGCGCCAGCAGCTTGGCCGGGACAGGGGGCGCTCGTCCGCTGGACACTGAAGCTTTCTTT. It is translated as CASSLAGTGGARPLDTEAFF.

The chain employs TRBV7-3 and TRBJ2-1; TRBD1 might be the D (8 bases). Between the trimmed V and J ends, which lost 2 bases and 10 bases, there was a span of 18 bases. Germline values: CDR1 SGHTA, CDR2 FQGTGA. The CDR3 length is 15 residues. CDR3 residues: CASSLGGGQDPEQFF. The CDR3 region has the DNA TGTGCCAGCAGCTTAGGGGGGGGACAGGACCCAGAGCAGTTCTTC.

The chain has TRBV7-3 and TRBJ2-3, with 11 bases aligning to TRBD2. The CDR3 runs to 16 residues. CDR1 and CDR2 (germline): SGHTA, FQGTGA. J was trimmed by 0 bases and V by 4 bases; bases with no gene match: 3. CDR3 bases: TGTGCCAGCAGCTCCGGGACTAGCGGCAGCACAGATACGCAGTATTTT. Its protein product is CASSSGTSGSTDTQYF.

This clone showed up just a few times. This sequence joins TRBV12-5 and TRBJ1-1; D possibly corresponds to TRBD1 (5 bases). The germline V gene has CDR1 LGHNT and CDR2 FRNRAP. There are 18 residues in the CDR3. Trimming cost V 0 bases and J 0 bases, with 17 bases left between them. CDR3 sequence: CASGLVPGSGVVNTEAFF. Here the CDR3 DNA reads TGTGCTAGTGGTTTGGTACCAGGGTCAGGAGTGGTGAACACTGAAGCTTTCTTT.

The gene calls are TRBV30 and TRBJ1-1; no reliable D call. Germline-derived CDR1 and CDR2 are GTSNPN and SVGIG (reference sequence). The CDR3 is 14 residues long. Trimming cost V 2 bases and J 6 bases, with 16 bases left between them. CDR3 DNA sequence: TGTGCCTGGAGTAACCGGGAAATGCGGGCTGAAGCTTTCTTT. Its protein is CAWSNREMRAEAFF.

The sample holds one count of this clone. This chain connects TRBV6-6 to TRBJ1-1; D unclear. Trimming cost V 2 bases and J 1 base, with 5 bases left between them. The CDR3 totals 13 residues. CDR1 is MNHNY and CDR2 is SVGAGI in the germline V gene (reference sequence). CDR3: CASSYEGNTEAFF. In DNA, the CDR3 is TGTGCCAGCAGTTACGAGGGGAACACTGAAGCTTTCTTT.

This rearrangement joins TRBV25-1 to TRBJ1-2, with D possibly being TRBD1 (6 bases). The V gene lost 5 bases and the J gene lost 4 bases, with 11 bases spanning the gap. CDR3 length equals 13 residues. Germline values: CDR1 MGHDK, CDR2 SYGVNS. The CDR3 coding sequence is TGTGCCAGCAGTACAGGGAATTTCTATGGCTACACCTTC. It yields the protein CASSTGNFYGYTF.

This clone appeared once. The chain has TRBV5-4 and TRBJ1-1; D gene uncertain. CDR3 length: 15 residues. The V gene lost 2 bases and the J gene lost 4 bases, with 15 bases spanning the gap. CDR1 SGHNT and CDR2 YYREEE come from the germline V gene (reference sequence). The CDR3 DNA follows: TGTGCCAGCAGCTTCGGGGAGGGTCGGGGCACTGAAGCTTTCTTT. This gives the protein CASSFGEGRGTEAFF.

J is TRBJ2-3 and V is TRBV27; 10 nucleotides match TRBD2. From germline, CDR1 is MNHEY and CDR2 SMNVEV (reference sequence). V trimming: 2 bases; J trimming: 4 bases; junction bases outside the gene matches: 9. This CDR3 is built from 17 residues. For the CDR3, the DNA is TGTGCCAGCAGTTTACTTAGCCAGCGGGGGGGCGCAGATACGCAGTATTTT. Encoded protein: CASSLLSQRGGADTQYF.

This clone showed up just once. This CDR3 reads CASSHPDRGFYGYTF. CDR3 DNA: TGCGCCAGCAGCCATCCCGACAGGGGGTTCTATGGCTACACCTTC. The chain links TRBV4-1 to TRBJ1-2; TRBD1 aligns across 9 bases. CDR1 is MGHRA, CDR2 YSYEKL, per germline. The trim removed 3 bases at V and 4 bases at J, leaving 6 bases unmatched. The CDR3 is 15 residues long.